One and the same sample provided the 5 T cell receptor beta chains below, sequenced in a study of regulatory T cells in long-lasting Graves disease (dated by TCRdb to 2020 to 2022). The method behind the library was multiplex PCR. Reads for this sample came from an Illumina HiSeq 4000. CDR3 regions were amplified by Arm-PCR with iRepertoire HTBI primers to construct TCR beta libraries. The public reads were reanalyzed by TCRdb: fastp trimming at Q25, MiXCR alignment, in-frame beta chains only. Every CDR3 protein is listed once, alongside the most common genes and DNA of its rows. The sample table shows 550,000 to 700,000 distinct CDR3 sequences, and roughly 16% are seen once. Of the sample, 9.5% to 15% falls within the top ten clones. The sample's time point label, in plain terms: newly diagnosed GD, antithyroid drugs for less than 3 months. For both TCR sequencing and RNA sequencing, RNA was extracted from PBMCs in TRIzol.

The data were also submitted as part of a second study, on T cells in Graves' hyperthyroidism and ophthalmopathy.

Sample: peripheral blood mononuclear cells (PBMCs), taken at new diagnosis, from a patient treated with antithyroid drugs. These receptors were obtained from a man between 18 and 35 years old with Graves disease. Donor details come from another sample of the same person, matched by shared clones.

This clonotype was seen repeatedly, ten times or more. The V and J genes are TRBV7-9 and TRBJ2-5; D remains ambiguous. V was cut by 4 bases and J by 4 bases, with 4 bases left in between. CDR1 and CDR2 from the germline V gene are SEHNR and FQNEAQ (reference sequence). There are 11 residues in the CDR3. The CDR3, as DNA: TGTGCCAGCAGCTCCGTAGAGACCCAGTACTTC. This codes for CASSSVETQYF.

This clonotype was observed at least ten times. The chain is built from TRBV14 and TRBJ2-1; 7 bases are a match to TRBD1. Trimming cost V 4 bases and J 1 base; bases outside gene matches: 4. The CDR3 extends over 15 amino acids. Looked up from germline, CDR1 is SGHDN and CDR2 is FVKESK. The CDR3 here is CASSRTGVSYNEQFF. The CDR3 region has the DNA TGTGCCAGCAGCCGCACAGGGGTATCCTACAATGAGCAGTTCTTC.

This clonotype was counted a few times. The chain carries TRBV3-1 and TRBJ2-1; 11 bases are shared with TRBD2. Germline loops: CDR1 LGHDT, CDR2 YNNKEL (reference sequence). This CDR3 comprises 18 residues. With V trimmed by 0 bases and J by 4 bases, 8 bases remained unmatched. The chain's CDR3 is CASSQDALAGGPYNEQFF. CDR3 DNA sequence: TGTGCCAGCAGCCAAGATGCATTAGCGGGAGGGCCGTACAATGAGCAGTTCTTC.

The chain links TRBV4-1 to TRBJ2-1; TRBD2 agrees at 8 bases. The CDR3 consists of 17 residues. With V trimmed by 1 base and J by 4 bases, 9 bases remained unmatched. Germline-derived CDR1 and CDR2 are MGHRA and YSYEKL. Here the CDR3 DNA reads TGCGCCAGCAGCCAAGGGGAAATTACTAGCGGATACAATGAGCAGTTCTTC. This encodes CASSQGEITSGYNEQFF.

There are many counts of this clonotype. The junction does not match germline at one end; this may be a read error. The rearrangement joins TRBV28 to TRBJ1-5; D may be TRBD1 (6 bases). Germline V gene sequence: CDR1 MDHEN, CDR2 SYDVKM. The CDR3 runs 13 residues. DNA of the CDR3: TGTGCCACCAGTCCCGGGACACGCCAGCCCCAGCATTTT. It is translated as CATSPGTRQPQHF. The whole variable domain, remainder taken from reference TRBV28 and TRBJ1-5, is DVKVTQSSRYLVKRTGEKVFLECVQDMDHENMFWYRQDPGLGLRLIYFSYDVKMKEKGDIPEGYSVSREKKERFSLILESASTNQTSMYLCATSPGTRQPQHFGDGTRLSIL.